The next 17 T cell receptor beta chains were all read from a single sample in a study of PD-1 blockade in classical Hodgkin lymphoma. Generated by immunoSEQ multiplex PCR, the TCRdb table keeps only in-frame clones and is missing some. The table lists roughly 16,000 clones, 87% of them singletons. Time point given: newly diagnosed, previously untreated cHL patient sample. Input material: peripheral blood mononuclear cells (PBMCs). The receptors stem from a human donor with classical Hodgkin lymphoma.

This sequence joins TRBV11-3 and TRBJ2-5; TRBD1 aligns across 7 bases. V lost 5 bases and J lost 1; bases outside the gene matches: 4. In germline, CDR1 is SGHNT, CDR2 YENEEA. This CDR3 region has 14 residues. The CDR3 region is CASSPGTVQETQYF. CDR3 DNA sequence: TGTGCCAGCAGCCCTGGGACAGTCCAAGAGACCCAGTACTTC.

V and J are TRBV5-4 and TRBJ2-3, with TRBD2 as a possible D gene (6 bases). Germline loops: CDR1 SGHNT, CDR2 YYREEE (reference sequence). Deletions cut 4 bases from V and 1 base from J, with 19 bases between. The CDR3 length is 17 residues. Here the CDR3 DNA reads TGTGCCAGCAGCGGGGGGTCGGGGCGAGGACGCACAGATACGCAGTATTTT. This codes for CASSGGSGRGRTDTQYF.

This chain links TRBV7-2 with TRBJ2-1; the D gene is possibly TRBD1 (5 bases). Germline values: CDR1 SGHTA, CDR2 FQGNSA. Trimming removed 3 bases at V and 5 bases at J, with 26 bases between. CDR3 length: 19 residues. CDR3 sequence: CASSFPNRRGLIGNNEQFF. CDR3 in DNA: TGTGCCAGCAGCTTCCCTAACAGGCGTGGGTTGATTGGGAACAATGAGCAGTTCTTC.

This chain links TRBV18 with TRBJ2-5; D is unclear. Trimming pared 1 base from V and 4 bases from J, leaving 10 bases between. Germline CDR1 reads KGHSH; CDR2 reads LQKENI. The CDR3 is 14 residues long. CDR3: CASSPRQAPETQYF. The DNA for the CDR3 is TGTGCCAGCTCACCACGGCAGGCGCCAGAGACCCAGTACTTC.

The chain joins TRBV5-1 to TRBJ2-6; D is ambiguous. V was cut by 0 bases and J by 0 bases, with 10 bases left in between. This CDR3 is built from 17 residues. Germline lookup yields CDR1 SGHRS and CDR2 YFSETQ. CDR3: CASSLGGLSSGANVLTF. The CDR3 DNA follows: TGCGCCAGCAGCTTGGGTGGCCTAAGCTCTGGGGCCAACGTCCTGACTTTC.

This chain uses TRBV5-1 with TRBJ1-2; D is undetermined. Germline values: CDR1 SGHRS, CDR2 YFSETQ. This CDR3 region has 14 residues. Trimming took off 3 bases at V and 4 bases at J, with 13 bases between the two ends. The CDR3 region has the DNA TGCGCCAGCAGCTCGATTGGTCTTTCCTATGGCTACACCTTC. Encoded protein: CASSSIGLSYGYTF.

The chain is built from TRBV25-1 and TRBJ2-4; D may be TRBD2 (7 bases). Germline V lookup: CDR1 MGHDK, CDR2 SYGVNS. The CDR3 length is 13 residues. Trimming removed 6 bases from V and 4 bases from J, with 10 bases in between. DNA of the CDR3: TGTGCCAGCAGCGAGGGGGGGAAAAACATTCAGTACTTC. It translates to CASSEGGKNIQYF.

The genes are TRBV2 and TRBJ2-1, with TRBD1 matching 10 bases. The CDR3 spans 15 residues. Germline V lookup: CDR1 SNHLY, CDR2 FYNNEI. Germline trimming cut 5 bases from V and 3 bases from J; bases unmatched to any gene: 4. The chain's CDR3 is CASSPGQGFYNEQFF. As DNA, the CDR3 is TGTGCCAGCAGTCCGGGACAGGGGTTCTACAATGAGCAGTTCTTC.

The chain combines TRBV7-3 with TRBJ2-7; the match to TRBD1 covers 9 bases. Germline-derived CDR1 and CDR2 are SGHTA and FQGTGA. With V trimmed by 6 bases and J by 6 bases, 12 bases remained unmatched. The CDR3 length is 15 residues. CDR3 loop: CASRLPGQGRGEQYF. CDR3 DNA: TGTGCCAGCAGACTACCTGGACAGGGGAGAGGCGAGCAGTACTTC.

This clone has a handful of counts. The V call is TRBV27, the J call TRBJ1-2; D unresolved. The CDR3 is 14 amino acids. CDR1 is MNHEY, CDR2 SMNVEV, per germline (reference sequence). The V end lost 3 bases, the J end lost 0 bases, and 8 bases lay between the germline ends. The CDR3 DNA sequence: TGTGCCAGCAGTTTCGGGGATACTAACTATGGCTACACCTTC. It specifies CASSFGDTNYGYTF.

This sequence joins TRBV28 and TRBJ1-5, with D tentatively TRBD1 (6 bases). The CDR3 is 17 amino acids. Trimming shortened V by 7 bases and J by 0 bases, and 19 bases separated the two germline ends. Germline CDR1 and CDR2: MDHEN and SYDVKM. The CDR3 DNA reads TGTGCCAGCAAGGGGGGGACATACCACAATAGCAATCAGCCCCAGCATTTT. This sequence encodes CASKGGTYHNSNQPQHF.

The rearrangement links TRBV11-3 to TRBJ2-2; 8 nucleotides agree with TRBD2. This CDR3 spans 16 amino acids. Trimming removed 5 bases from V and 0 bases from J; junction bases left unmatched: 5. CDR1 and CDR2 (germline): SGHNT, YENEEA. CDR3 loop: CASSPISGANTGELFF. The CDR3 DNA follows: TGTGCCAGCAGCCCTATTAGCGGGGCGAACACCGGGGAGCTGTTTTTT.

The V call is TRBV5-1, the J call TRBJ2-1; 12 bases agree with TRBD2. Germline loops: CDR1 SGHRS, CDR2 YFSETQ. V gave up 4 bases and J gave up 2 bases; unmatched junction bases: 4. The CDR3 has 16 residues. DNA for the CDR3: TGCGCCAGCAGCCCAGGACTAGCGGGGACCTACAATGAGCAGTTCTTC. Translation gives CASSPGLAGTYNEQFF.

The chain carries TRBV4-3 and TRBJ1-1, with D possibly being TRBD1 (5 bases). Germline-derived CDR1 and CDR2 are LGHNA and YSLEER. This CDR3 comprises 15 residues. Trimming shortened V by 4 bases and J by 5 bases, and 17 bases separated the two germline ends. CDR3 sequence reads: CASSLVLGARTEAFF. In nucleotides, the CDR3 is TGCGCCAGCAGCCTCGTTCTTGGGGCGCGGACTGAAGCTTTCTTT.

The rearrangement links TRBV7-9 to TRBJ1-1; D is undetermined. The germline CDR1 and CDR2 sequences are SEHNR and FQNEAQ (reference sequence). The CDR3 runs 14 residues. Trimming removed 4 bases at V and 1 base at J, with 10 bases between. The CDR3 sequence: CASSSSWGNTEAFF. CDR3 nucleotide sequence: TGTGCCAGCAGCTCGTCTTGGGGGAACACTGAAGCTTTCTTT.

The chain has TRBV11-2 and TRBJ2-3, with D possibly matching TRBD2 (7 bases). The CDR3 covers 16 residues. Trimming took off 5 bases at V and 5 bases at J, with 20 bases between the two ends. Germline V gives CDR1 SGHAT, CDR2 FQNNGV. CDR3 region: CASSPLLGGHIDTQYF. The DNA of the CDR3 is TGTGCCAGCAGCCCTCTCCTGGGGGGGCATATAGATACGCAGTATTTT.

The V call is TRBV6-1, the J call TRBJ2-3; 12 positions agree with TRBD2. CDR1 is MNHNS and CDR2 is SASEGT in the germline V gene. J was trimmed by 2 bases and V by 6 bases; bases with no gene match: 3. The CDR3 length is 15 residues. The chain's CDR3 is CASRRTSGNTDTQYF. The CDR3 bases are TGTGCCAGCAGGAGGACTAGCGGGAACACAGATACGCAGTATTTT.